This T cell receptor beta chain was recovered during a study of OX40 agonist ivuxolimab in advanced cancers. The germline V gene has CDR1 SEHNR and CDR2 FQNEAQ (reference sequence). The V end was cut by 1 base, the J end by 6 bases, with 9 bases between. The CDR3 runs 13 residues. TCRdb's table, derived via immunoSEQ multiplex PCR, lists solely in-frame clones and lacks some. The table has under 80,000 clones, approximately 92% seen once; the top ten hold over 7.5%. The chain has TRBV7-9 and TRBJ1-2; D is ambiguous. The material was CD4+ or CD8+ T cells sorted from blood, obtained in a trial of the OX40 agonist ivuxolimab. The origin of this receptor is an adult with an advanced solid tumor such as melanoma, head and neck, liver or kidney cancer. This CDR3 is CASSLGAVDGYTF. The CDR3 nucleotides are TGTGCCAGCAGCTTAGGGGCTGTGGATGGCTACACCTTC.